The 6 T cell receptor beta chains presented below share a single source sample, sequenced in a study of cytomegalovirus exposure and HLA in healthy donors. A multiplex PCR was run with 60 Vbeta primers and 13 Jbeta primers. Produced via immunoSEQ multiplex PCR; TCRdb's table is partial and in-frame only. The sample comprises about 95,000 clones, 65% to 90% of which are singletons, and under 5.5% rests with the top ten. Material for sequencing was PBMCs. These receptors all come from a woman aged 70-85 years in good health and CMV-seropositive.

CDR3 sequence reads: CAWSVLGGKVGSYEQYF. CDR3 in DNA: TGTGCCTGGAGTGTACTCGGCGGGAAGGTGGGGTCCTACGAGCAGTACTTC. The chain is built from TRBV30 and TRBJ2-7, with D maybe TRBD2 (6 bases). V gave up 0 bases and J gave up 1 base, with 19 bases separating them. CDR1 and CDR2 (germline): GTSNPN, SVGIG (reference sequence). The CDR3 extends over 17 amino acids. The full variable domain, rest sourced from reference TRBV30 and TRBJ2-7, is SQTIHQWPATLVQPVGSPLSLECTVEGTSNPNLYWYRQAAGRGLQLLFYSVGIGQISSEVPQNLSASRPQDRQFILSSKKLLLSDSGFYLCAWSVLGGKVGSYEQYFGPGTRLTVT.

This clone was seen only once. The germline gene is not matched at one end of the junction; a read error may be the cause. J is TRBJ1-2 and V is TRBV19; 8 nucleotides match TRBD1. The germline V gene has CDR1 LNHDA and CDR2 SQIVND (reference sequence). This CDR3 has 13 residues. CDR3 residues: CASRDLDRGPWGF. In DNA, the CDR3 is TGTGCCAGTAGGGATCTAGACAGGGGCCCTTGGGGTTTC.

In regard to this clone: Other DNA sequences in this sample translate to the same CDR3. Written as DNA, the CDR3 is TGCGCCAGCAGAAGGGACAGCTCCTACGAGCAGTACTTC. Its translation: CASRRDSSYEQYF. The J gene is TRBJ2-7, the V gene TRBV5-1; 7 nucleotides align to TRBD1. V lost 5 bases and J lost 0; bases outside the gene matches: 2. The CDR3 loop spans 13 amino acids. Germline lookup yields CDR1 SGHRS and CDR2 YFSETQ.

CDR3 coding DNA: TGTGCCAGCAGCGTTGGTTGGGCAGGGGACAATGAGCAGTTCTTC. Translating gives CASSVGWAGDNEQFF. This chain connects TRBV7-8 to TRBJ2-1, with a possible D match to TRBD1 (6 bases). CDR1 is SGHVS and CDR2 is FQNEAQ in the germline V gene. The CDR3 sequence is 15 residues long. V lost 5 bases to trimming and J lost 5 bases, with 16 bases between them.

The chain combines TRBV28 with TRBJ2-1; TRBD2 might be the D (6 bases). Germline CDR1 is MDHEN and CDR2 is SYDVKM. Trimming removed 1 base from V and 7 bases from J, with 11 bases in between. The CDR3 consists of 14 residues. In nucleotides, the CDR3 is TGTGCCAGCAGTTTATTGCTAGCGCAGAATGAGCAGTTCTTC. Translating it yields CASSLLLAQNEQFF.

The rearrangement links TRBV19 to TRBJ2-2; TRBD1 aligns across 12 bases. The junction had 11 bases not matched to a gene; V was cut back by 11 bases and J by 7 bases. This CDR3 contains 15 residues. Germline V gene lookup returns CDR1 LNHDA and CDR2 SQIVND (reference sequence). The CDR3 DNA reads TGTGCCTCGATTGGGACAGGGGGCGCGGGCGGGGAGCTGTTTTTT. Translation: CASIGTGGAGGELFF.